This T cell receptor (beta chain) was found in a study of blood T cell repertoires in COVID-19. The data were produced by immunoSEQ multiplex PCR, yet TCRdb's version contains in-frame clones alone and is incomplete. The repertoire holds some 75,000 clones, with 65% to 85% as singletons. This clone was seen only once. The sequenced sample was peripheral blood. The clonotype originates from a man in his fifties with COVID-19, enrolled during active disease.

The CDR3 region has the DNA TGTGCCAGCAGTTACTCGGTCGGGGGGAATGAGCAGTTCTTC. Translated, it gives CASSYSVGGNEQFF. The chain combines TRBV6-2 or TRBV6-3 with TRBJ2-1, with TRBD2 matching 7 bases. V gave up 0 bases and J gave up 7 bases; unmatched junction bases: 3. This CDR3 is built from 14 residues. Germline V lookup: CDR1 MNHEY, CDR2 SVGEGT.